The 3 T cell receptor beta chains listed next were all sequenced from one sample in a study of blood T cells in healthy people across ages. Then a second PCR, running roughly 7 to 11 cycles, was carried out with a sample-barcoded 5' primer and a J-beta primer mix. A single record per CDR3 protein comes from TCRdb applying MiXCR to the 5' RACE reads. The table shows 650,000 to 800,000 distinct CDR3 sequences, with under 55% occurring only once. Sequencing was performed on blood. The receptors here all came from a man between 60 and 75 years old in good health.

V gene TRBV20-1 combines with J gene TRBJ2-5; D remains unclear. The V gene's germline CDR1 is DFQATT and CDR2 SNEGSKA (reference sequence). The CDR3 runs to 13 residues. V lost 1 base, J lost 4 bases, and 10 bases lay in between. CDR3 coding DNA: TGCAGTGCTAGAGTTAAGCCAGGAGAGACCCAGTACTTC. Protein product: CSARVKPGETQYF.

The V gene is TRBV7-9, the J gene TRBJ2-7; no clear D. Gene TRBJ2-5 matches the end of the DNA better, so the J call may be wrong. The CDR3 runs to 15 residues. Germline V gene data show CDR1 as SEHNR and CDR2 as FQNEAQ (reference sequence). CDR3 coding DNA: TGTGCCAGCAGCTTATTTGGCAGTCAGGAGGAGACCCAGTACTTC. This codes for CASSLFGSQEETQYF.

This sequence joins TRBV6-5 and TRBJ1-2; D is ambiguous. This CDR3 contains 15 residues. Germline-derived CDR1 and CDR2 are MNHEY and SVGAGI. Trimming cost V 6 bases and J 1 base, with 15 bases left between them. Here the CDR3 DNA reads TGTGCCAGCAGACGTTACCTGGCAGATAACTATGGCTACACCTTC. The encoded protein is CASRRYLADNYGYTF.